Below are 17 T cell receptor beta chains sequenced from a single sample in a study of blood T cell repertoires in COVID-19. Measured with immunoSEQ multiplex PCR; TCRdb has only the in-frame clones, and not every one. Of a few hundred thousand clones in the sample, roughly 88% were seen once. The specimen was PBMCs or T cells enriched from blood (not recorded which). The receptors were gathered from a young woman who had been exposed to COVID-19.

This chain connects TRBV4-2 to TRBJ2-5, with a tentative D call TRBD1 (6 bases). The germline V gene encodes CDR1 LGHNA and CDR2 YNFKEQ. V was pared by 4 bases and J by 1 base, with 7 bases between. The CDR3 contains 13 residues. The CDR3 DNA reads as TGTGCCAGCAGCCTGGACAGCCAAGAGACCCAGTACTTC. This sequence encodes CASSLDSQETQYF.

V gene TRBV2 combines with J gene TRBJ1-2; D gene uncertain. Looked up from germline, CDR1 is SNHLY and CDR2 is FYNNEI. This CDR3 spans 12 amino acids. V gave up 3 bases and J gave up 8 bases, with 10 bases separating them. CDR3 amino acids: CASSDTGNGYTF. The CDR3 nucleotides are TGTGCCAGCAGTGACACGGGTAACGGCTACACCTTC.

The rearrangement links TRBV7-3 to TRBJ2-3, with D uncertain. Germline CDR1 SGHTA, CDR2 FQGTGA. V gave up 3 bases and J gave up 11 bases, with 12 bases separating them. The CDR3 totals 12 residues. The CDR3, as DNA: TGTGCCAGCAGCTTTTACCCCCACATGCAGTATTTT. Its translation: CASSFYPHMQYF.

This chain uses TRBV3-1 (or the pseudogene TRBV3-2) with TRBJ2-1; TRBD2 is a possible D gene (5 bases). The V gene's germline CDR1 is LGHDT and CDR2 YNNKEL (reference sequence). The CDR3 runs to 13 residues. V lost 5 bases to trimming and J lost 9 bases, with 14 bases between them. The CDR3 nucleotides are TGTGCCAGCAGCGCGGGTCGGGTTGGTGAGCAGTTCTTC. Its protein product is CASSAGRVGEQFF.

In the case of this clone: The identical CDR3 is also encoded by other nucleotide sequences in the sample. The rearrangement uses TRBV2 and TRBJ1-2; 8 bases are a match to TRBD1. V dropped 3 bases and J dropped 5; count of bases not matched to a gene: 2. Germline-derived CDR1 and CDR2 are SNHLY and FYNNEI. This CDR3 contains 13 residues. CDR3 protein: CASSDDRGYGYTF. CDR3 nucleotide sequence: TGTGCCAGCAGTGACGACAGGGGTTATGGCTACACCTTC.

J is TRBJ2-7 and V is TRBV7-2; 9 bases are shared with TRBD2. Germline V gene data show CDR1 as SGHTA and CDR2 as FQGNSA. This CDR3 has 16 amino acids. The trim removed 0 bases at V and 7 bases at J, leaving 10 bases unmatched. The CDR3 nucleotides read TGTGCCAGCAGCTTAGCGGTAGCGGGGGAGTGGGGGGAGCAGTACTTC. It specifies CASSLAVAGEWGEQYF.

V usage is TRBV9 and J usage is TRBJ2-7; 10 bases are a match to TRBD1. J was trimmed by 4 bases and V by 0 bases; bases with no gene match: 7. Germline-derived CDR1 and CDR2 are SGDLS and YYNGEE. The CDR3 extends over 16 amino acids. CDR3 nucleotide sequence: TGTGCCAGCAGCGTAGCCCTCGGGACAGGGGTTTACGAGCAGTACTTC. Translation gives CASSVALGTGVYEQYF.

The chain links TRBV27 to TRBJ2-3; 9 bases are a match to TRBD2. V lost 2 bases and J lost 4; bases outside the gene matches: 25. This CDR3 comprises 22 residues. The germline CDR1 and CDR2 sequences are MNHEY and SMNVEV (reference sequence). CDR3 sequence reads: CASSLRPRAGGDSGSGADTQYF. The DNA for the CDR3 is TGTGCCAGCAGTTTACGTCCCCGGGCAGGGGGTGATAGCGGGAGCGGCGCAGATACGCAGTATTTT.

V usage is TRBV3-1 (or the pseudogene TRBV3-2) and J usage is TRBJ2-1; TRBD2 matches 7 bases. This CDR3 contains 15 residues. Germline trimming cut 2 bases from V and 5 bases from J; bases unmatched to any gene: 6. CDR1 and CDR2 from the germline V gene are LGHDT and YNNKEL (reference sequence). The CDR3 is CASSQRLATDNEQFF. CDR3 DNA sequence: TGTGCCAGCAGCCAAAGACTAGCCACGGACAATGAGCAGTTCTTC.

V usage is TRBV2 and J usage is TRBJ1-5, with TRBD1 identical over 8 bases. The CDR3 loop spans 14 amino acids. Trimming at V came to 5 bases and at J to 3 bases, leaving 3 bases not matched to a gene. From germline, CDR1 is SNHLY and CDR2 FYNNEI. CDR3 sequence: CASSLDRANQPQHF. DNA for the CDR3: TGTGCCAGCAGTCTGGACAGGGCCAATCAGCCCCAGCATTTT.

This chain connects TRBV19 to TRBJ2-3, with 9 bases that match TRBD2. CDR3 length: 18 residues. V lost 6 bases and J lost 4; bases outside the gene matches: 17. Germline V CDR1 and CDR2: LNHDA, SQIVND (reference sequence). CDR3 loop: CASSQEAPSGAVADTQYF. DNA for the CDR3: TGTGCCAGTAGCCAAGAGGCCCCTAGCGGGGCGGTAGCAGATACGCAGTATTTT.

The V gene is TRBV4-3, the J gene TRBJ1-1; D not certain. The CDR3 has 14 residues. Germline CDR1 and CDR2: LGHNA and YSLEER. V gave up 4 bases and J gave up 4 bases, with 13 bases separating them. The CDR3 coding sequence is TGCGCCAGCAGCCCAGTCGTCAGCGGCACTGAAGCTTTCTTT. It translates to CASSPVVSGTEAFF.

This sequence joins TRBV27 and TRBJ2-7, with 7 bases that match TRBD1. Germline loops: CDR1 MNHEY, CDR2 SMNVEV (reference sequence). CDR3 size: 15 residues. Trimming took 2 bases from V and 3 from J; bases not matched to a gene: 7. CDR3 coding DNA: TGTGCCAGCAGTTTACTCGGGACAGCCCTCTACGAGCAGTACTTC. Residues: CASSLLGTALYEQYF.

This chain connects TRBV4-1 to TRBJ1-1; TRBD1 agrees at 9 bases. This CDR3 is built from 15 residues. Germline V CDR1 and CDR2: MGHRA, YSYEKL. With V trimmed by 1 base and J by 1 base, 1 base remained unmatched. As DNA, the CDR3 is TGCGCCAGCAGCCAAGCGGACAGGGGGAACACTGAAGCTTTCTTT. Translated, it gives CASSQADRGNTEAFF.

This clone was recorded only once. The chain joins TRBV7-2 to TRBJ2-7; 13 bases align to TRBD2. V trimming: 2 bases; J trimming: 7 bases; junction bases outside the gene matches: 5. This CDR3 has 15 residues. CDR1 and CDR2 from the germline V gene are SGHTA and FQGNSA. CDR3 protein: CASSLSGLAGEEQYF. The DNA for the CDR3 is TGTGCCAGCAGCTTATCCGGACTAGCGGGGGAAGAGCAGTACTTC.

The chain joins TRBV6-5 to TRBJ2-7; 8 bases agree with TRBD2. The CDR3 runs to 15 residues. Germline assignment: CDR1 MNHEY and CDR2 SVGAGI. Trimming removed 7 bases from V and 1 base from J; junction bases left unmatched: 9. CDR3 coding DNA: TGTGCCAGCACCCCTCTCACTAGCGGTTCCTACGAGCAGTACTTC. It translates to CASTPLTSGSYEQYF.

Here the CDR3 reads CASSGGQGGEVGSPLHF. The CDR3 bases are TGTGCCAGCAGCGGGGGACAGGGGGGCGAGGTAGGCTCACCCCTCCACTTT. The chain joins TRBV9 to TRBJ1-6; 11 bases line up with TRBD1. The CDR3 runs to 17 residues. Germline CDR1 reads SGDLS; CDR2 reads YYNGEE. The V gene end was trimmed by 3 bases and the J gene end by 10 bases; junction bases not matched to a gene: 12.